The TCR beta chain described here comes from a study of identical twins (dated by TCRdb to the mid-2010s). Looking at the study overall: The study deep-sequenced TCR alpha and beta repertoires from monozygotic twins, unrelated adults of various ages and cord blood to test whether fetal clonotypes persist. To rule out contamination, the twin experiments were replicated at different times with different library preparation protocols.

Every donor in the study was a healthy Caucasian. Library method: 5' RACE. Instrument used: Illumina HiSeq 2000. Template switching introduced a universal primer binding site; the final cDNA contained a unique molecular identifier, enabling accurate counting of TCR cDNA molecules. First-strand cDNA for TCR alpha and beta chains was synthesized from specific primers in the conserved constant-segment region. To control for contamination, every cDNA library was double barcoded, receiving both a SMART-Mk sample barcode and Illumina barcodes. TruSeq adapter sequences, together with Illumina sample barcodes, were added in two successive PCR steps. TCR alpha and beta cDNA libraries were sequenced on the Illumina HiSeq platform with custom primers. Processing in the source paper ran as follows. Raw reads were processed with MiGEC to extract unique molecular identifiers, and MiXCR was used to determine CDR3 positions. For each individual, recombination models were inferred using an EM algorithm with the repgenHMM and IGoR tools. Shared clonotype analysis was performed with the tcR package in R, normalizing sharing by the product of cloneset sizes. To study raw recombination without the effects of thymic and clonal selection, out-of-frame nonproductive sequences were analyzed. In-frame beta chains were kept once TCRdb had trimmed the public reads at Q25 with fastp and called clones with MiXCR. Under each unique CDR3 protein, matching rows form one entry showing the most common genes and DNA. TCRdb's processing, not the authors', yielded these V and J calls. This sample has 1,800,000 or so distinct CDR3 sequences in its table, and about 32% of those were observed once. The ten biggest clones cover around 0.25% of the sample.

The V end gives up 6 bases and the J end 1 base, leaving 3 bases in the junction not matched to a gene. Including cysteine and phenylalanine, the CDR3 has 14 amino acids. Only the CDR3 portion is preserved as DNA: 42 bases, with reading frame beginning at the first base. As encoded in the germline V gene, CDR1 is SQVTM while CDR2 is ANQGSEA. General conclusions and limits of the study: Excess twin sharing in beta out-of-frame sequences was weaker because fewer shared sequences lowered the signal-to-noise ratio. Abundant cord blood beta clonotypes carried fewer insertions; young adult naive repertoires showed a weaker similar trend, while memory repertoires showed none. Recombination models systematically underestimated out-of-frame TCR alpha sharing in monozygotic twins but agreed with sharing between unrelated individuals. Invariant T cells such as MAIT and iNKT could partly confound zero-insertion analyses, although diverse VJ usage argued against such confounding for most clonotypes. Because the same donors could not be followed over many years, the conclusions depended on cross-sectional statistical analysis. Compared with coincidental sharing between unrelated individuals, an excess of low generation-probability sequences was observed among out-of-frame TCR alpha sequences shared between twins.

In this sample, this clonotype turned up many times. It has no known antigen specificity. Base qualities are missing; no much larger clone stands one base away. Sample: cord blood. The TCR comes from a newborn girl in good health. The chain was built from TRBV29-1 and TRBJ2-1; 10 bases in the middle match TRBD1. The CDR3 here reads CSVKGQGSYNEQFF. The DNA sequence is TGCAGCGTGAAGGGACAGGGGTCCTACAATGAGCAGTTCTTC.